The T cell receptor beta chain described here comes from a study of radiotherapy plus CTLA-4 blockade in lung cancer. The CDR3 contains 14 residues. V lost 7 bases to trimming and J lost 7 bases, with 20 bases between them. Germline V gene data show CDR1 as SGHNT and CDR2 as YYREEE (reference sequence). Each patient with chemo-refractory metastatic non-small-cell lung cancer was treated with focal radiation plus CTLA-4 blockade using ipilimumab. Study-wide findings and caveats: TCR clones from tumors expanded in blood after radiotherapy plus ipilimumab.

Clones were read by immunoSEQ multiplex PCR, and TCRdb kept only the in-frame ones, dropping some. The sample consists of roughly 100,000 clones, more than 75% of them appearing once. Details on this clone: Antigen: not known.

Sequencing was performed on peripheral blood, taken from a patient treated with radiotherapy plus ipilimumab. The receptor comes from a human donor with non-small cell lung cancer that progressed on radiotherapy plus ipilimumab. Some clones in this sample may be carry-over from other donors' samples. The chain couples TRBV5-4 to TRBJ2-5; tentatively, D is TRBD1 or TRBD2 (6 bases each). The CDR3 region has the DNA TGTGCCAGCGCAGGGGCTAGCGATGGCGGGACCCAGTACTTC. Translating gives CASAGASDGGTQYF.